Below are 20 T cell receptor beta chains sequenced from a single sample in a study of T cells in Graves' hyperthyroidism and ophthalmopathy. Amplification of TCR beta CDR3 regions was performed using RNA transcripts as template. HTBI primers were used for first-round RT-PCR of the TCR CDR3. TCRdb called the multiplex PCR reads again in MiXCR, with one record for every CDR3 protein. The sample has 560,000 or so distinct CDR3 sequences, just under 20% seen once; the top ten hold approximately 48%. The sequenced sample consisted of blood. All receptors come from a man aged 35 to 55 with Graves' ophthalmopathy.

This clonotype was detected a few times. This rearrangement joins TRBV12-3 or TRBV12-4 to TRBJ2-7; D is uncertain. The CDR3 has 15 residues. The germline V and J ends were trimmed by 1 base and 6 bases, with 16 bases remaining between them. For the CDR3, the DNA is TGTGCCAGCAGTTTAGTGTCGCTTGGGCTCGGCGAGCAGTACTTC. This encodes CASSLVSLGLGEQYF.

This clonotype was recorded a few times. The chain uses TRBV15 and TRBJ2-1; tentatively, D is TRBD1 or TRBD2 (5 bases each). Germline CDR1 is LNHNV and CDR2 is YYDKDF (reference sequence). V lost 1 base and J 10 bases, leaving 20 bases between the germline ends. The CDR3 length is 16 residues. The CDR3 DNA reads as TGTGCCACCAGCAGAGTGACCGGGACCCCCAGGGACGAGCAGTTCTTC. This gives the protein CATSRVTGTPRDEQFF.

This clonotype was observed a few times. The genes are TRBV6-5 and TRBJ1-6; D is undetermined. The CDR3 runs 13 residues. Trimming removed 1 base at V and 7 bases at J, with 5 bases between. From germline, CDR1 is MNHEY and CDR2 SVGAGI. The CDR3 DNA reads as TGTGCCAGCAGTTACTGGGCCAATTCACCCCTCCACTTT. Amino acid sequence: CASSYWANSPLHF.

This clonotype was observed a handful of times. This chain uses TRBV7-8 with TRBJ1-6; TRBD1 is a possible D gene (6 bases). CDR3 size: 16 residues. The germline V and J ends were trimmed by 5 bases and 6 bases, with 17 bases remaining between them. Germline V gene sequence: CDR1 SGHVS, CDR2 FQNEAQ. CDR3 nucleotides: TGTGCCAGCAGCCCTCGACAGGCCGGGAGTAATTCACCCCTCCACTTT. It encodes CASSPRQAGSNSPLHF.

This clonotype has a count of ten or more. As DNA, the CDR3 is TGTGCCAGCAGCTTCGGACGGGTCACAGATACGCAGTATTTT. Protein: CASSFGRVTDTQYF. The chain carries TRBV7-9 and TRBJ2-3; unclear D gene. The V end was cut by 3 bases, the J end by 2 bases, with 9 bases between. Germline loops: CDR1 SEHNR, CDR2 FQNEAQ (reference sequence). CDR3 length: 14 residues.

The chain joins TRBV6-1 to TRBJ2-4; D gene ambiguous. Trimming removed 7 bases from V and 3 bases from J, with 7 bases in between. CDR3 length: 12 amino acids. Germline V gene sequence: CDR1 MNHNS, CDR2 SASEGT. The CDR3 DNA is TGTGCCAGCAAAGGCGGCAAAAACATTCAGTACTTC. Residues: CASKGGKNIQYF.

This clonotype was recorded many times. This chain links TRBV7-3 with TRBJ2-2; D not certain. CDR1 and CDR2 (germline): SGHTA, FQGTGA. Between the trimmed V and J ends, which lost 2 bases and 1 base, there was a span of 8 bases. The CDR3 runs 15 residues. CDR3 protein: CASSLAPLNTGELFF. CDR3 nucleotides: TGTGCCAGCAGCTTAGCACCTCTGAACACCGGGGAGCTGTTTTTT.

This clonotype was counted many times. The V call is TRBV12-3 or TRBV12-4, the J call TRBJ2-2; D call uncertain. The length of the CDR3 is 12 residues. V dropped 5 bases and J dropped 3 bases, with 4 bases sitting between them. CDR3 residues: CASSRDTGELFF. The CDR3 DNA reads as TGTGCCAGCAGTAGGGACACCGGGGAGCTGTTTTTT.

J is TRBJ2-1 and V is TRBV6-5; no definite D call. The V end was cut by 2 bases, the J end by 14 bases, with 10 bases between. CDR1 is MNHEY, CDR2 SVGAGI, per germline. There are 11 residues in the CDR3. The CDR3 DNA follows: TGTGCCAGCAGTTACCTGGAAGAGGAGTTCTTC. It is translated as CASSYLEEEFF.

This chain connects TRBV20-1 to TRBJ2-3; perhaps TRBD2 as D (6 bases). Germline lookup yields CDR1 DFQATT and CDR2 SNEGSKA (reference sequence). The length of the CDR3 is 12 residues. V lost 7 bases and J lost 3, with 11 bases in between. The CDR3 region has the DNA TGCAGTGTCATTAGCGGAACAGATACGCAGTATTTT. Encoded protein: CSVISGTDTQYF.

This clonotype was recorded at least ten times. This chain connects TRBV11-3 to TRBJ2-3, with D perhaps matching TRBD1 or TRBD2 (5 bases each). Trimming removed 3 bases from V and 4 bases from J, with 11 bases in between. CDR3 length equals 14 residues. CDR1 SGHNT and CDR2 YENEEA come from the germline V gene. This chain's CDR3 is CASSFEGRSDTQYF. CDR3 bases: TGTGCCAGCAGCTTTGAGGGGCGGTCAGATACGCAGTATTTT. Looking up the rest from reference TRBV11-3 and TRBJ2-3 gives the full variable domain: EAGVVQSPRYKIIEKKQPVAFWCNPISGHNTLYWYLQNLGQGPELLIRYENEEAVDDSQLPKDRFSAERLKGVDSTLKIQPAELGDSAVYLCASSFEGRSDTQYFGPGTRLTVL.

Ten or more counts support this clonotype. This chain connects TRBV5-6 to TRBJ2-3; 11 nucleotides agree with TRBD2. The CDR3 sequence is 16 residues long. Trimming removed 0 bases from V and 2 bases from J; junction bases left unmatched: 2. Germline V gene sequence: CDR1 SGHDT, CDR2 YYEEEE. CDR3 loop: CASSLVLAGDTDTQYF. The CDR3 bases are TGTGCCAGCAGCTTGGTACTAGCGGGGGACACAGATACGCAGTATTTT. Looking up the rest from reference TRBV5-6 and TRBJ2-3 gives the full variable domain: DAGVTQSPTHLIKTRGQQVTLRCSPKSGHDTVSWYQQALGQGPQFIFQYYEEEERQRGNFPDRFSGHQFPNYSSELNVNALLLGDSALYLCASSLVLAGDTDTQYFGPGTRLTVL.

V gene TRBV5-1 combines with J gene TRBJ2-1; 15 positions agree with TRBD2. The CDR3 length is 17 residues. Trimming at V came to 0 bases and at J to 4 bases, leaving 2 bases not matched to a gene. Germline V lookup: CDR1 SGHRS, CDR2 YFSETQ. The CDR3 bases are TGCGCCAGCAGCTTGGAAGGACTAGCGGGGGGGTACAATGAGCAGTTCTTC. Translated: CASSLEGLAGGYNEQFF.

The chain is built from TRBV5-8 and TRBJ2-3; D perhaps matches TRBD2 (5 bases). This CDR3 is 14 amino acids long. Per germline, CDR1 SGHTS and CDR2 YDEGEE. V dropped 1 base and J dropped 8 bases, with 14 bases sitting between them. The CDR3 reads CASSLSAVQFTQYF. Here the CDR3 DNA reads TGTGCCAGCAGCTTGTCAGCGGTACAATTTACGCAGTATTTT.

The CDR3: CAWSYSSSYEQYF. CDR3 coding DNA: TGTGCCTGGAGCTACAGTAGCTCCTACGAGCAGTACTTC. The chain employs TRBV30 and TRBJ2-7; no clear D. The CDR3 spans 13 residues. V was shortened by 3 bases and J by 0 bases, with 9 bases between the two germline ends. Germline values: CDR1 GTSNPN, CDR2 SVGIG (reference sequence).

A remark on this clonotype: A read error may produce the germline difference seen at one junction end. The chain combines TRBV12-5 with TRBJ2-3, with 7 nucleotides matching TRBD1. Germline V gene sequence: CDR1 LGHNT, CDR2 FRNRAP. There are 16 residues in the CDR3. The CDR3: CVSGLQQGFAADTQYF. As DNA, the CDR3 is TGTGTTAGTGGTTTACAACAGGGGTTTGCCGCAGATACGCAGTATTTT.

This clonotype appeared many times. This chain uses TRBV2 with TRBJ2-7; D call uncertain. The CDR3 covers 15 residues. The V end lost 2 bases, the J end lost 1 base, and 12 bases lay between the germline ends. Per the germline V gene, CDR1 is SNHLY and CDR2 is FYNNEI. CDR3 sequence (DNA): TGTGCCAGCAGTGAACGTTTTCTGAAATCCTACGAGCAGTACTTC. This translates into CASSERFLKSYEQYF.

This clonotype has at least ten counts. The CDR3 bases are TGCGCCAGCAGCCCTGGACAGGCCCGACACGAGCAGTACTTC. Its translation is CASSPGQARHEQYF. V and J are TRBV5-1 and TRBJ2-7; 7 bases are shared with TRBD1. The germline CDR1 and CDR2 sequences are SGHRS and YFSETQ. V gave up 4 bases and J gave up 5 bases; unmatched junction bases: 9. CDR3 length equals 14 residues.

This clonotype was picked up a small number of times. The chain joins TRBV5-4 to TRBJ2-7; no firm D call. The CDR3 is 13 residues long. Trimming took 0 bases from V and 7 from J, leaving 11 bases between them. Germline V gives CDR1 SGHNT, CDR2 YYREEE (reference sequence). The CDR3, as DNA: TGTGCCAGCAGCTTGGACCCTAGTGGGGAGCAGTACTTC. Residues: CASSLDPSGEQYF.

This CDR3 reads CASSALQGIGNQPQHF. CDR3 bases: TGTGCCAGTAGTGCGTTACAGGGGATCGGCAATCAGCCCCAGCATTTT. The chain recombines TRBV19 with TRBJ1-5; the match to TRBD1 covers 7 bases. Per germline, CDR1 LNHDA and CDR2 SQIVND (reference sequence). This CDR3 has 16 amino acids. V trimming: 5 bases; J trimming: 2 bases; junction bases outside the gene matches: 9. Looking up the rest from reference TRBV19 and TRBJ1-5 gives the full variable domain: DGGITQSPKYLFRKEGQNVTLSCEQNLNHDAMYWYRQDPGQGLRLIYYSQIVNDFQKGDIAEGYSVSREKKESFPLTVTSAQKNPTAFYLCASSALQGIGNQPQHFGDGTRLSIL.